The rows below give T cell receptor beta chains drawn from one sample of a study of T cells after yellow fever vaccination. In TCRdb, the 5' RACE reads were re-called with MiXCR into one record per CDR3 protein. The repertoire has some 670,000 distinct CDR3 sequences, about 12% of them found once; the top ten carry 14% to 15%. This specimen consisted of PBMCs, obtained on the day of the yellow fever booster vaccination. Receptors originate from a man aged 25 to 40 who received the YFV17D yellow fever vaccine. The CDR3 runs from the conserved cysteine through the conserved F or W. Fields, in order: J gene, clone size, V gene, D gene, CDR3 DNA, CDR3 protein. The D gene is left open where the match is weak. Some rows have no size entry. The others give once, few or many, or a class for an expanded clone.

J gene: TRBJ2-7
clone size: -
V gene: TRBV7-2
D gene: -
CDR3 DNA: TGTGCCAGCAGGTCTAACCCCGCCGGCTACGAGCAGTACTTC
CDR3 protein: CASRSNPAGYEQYF

J gene: TRBJ1-5
clone size: -
V gene: TRBV20-1
D gene: -
CDR3 DNA: TGCAGTGCCGCCCGGGGTAGTCAGCCCCAGCATTTT
CDR3 protein: CSAARGSQPQHF

J gene: TRBJ1-1
clone size: -
V gene: TRBV7-8
D gene: -
CDR3 DNA: TGTGCCAGCAGTACCAGATTGCTCCAGAAAAGACTGAACACTGAAGCTTTCTTT
CDR3 protein: CASSTRLLQKRLNTEAFF

J gene: TRBJ2-5
clone size: -
V gene: TRBV11-2
D gene: TRBD1
CDR3 DNA: TGTGCCAGCAGCTCCCACAACAGGGGTGCGGAGACCCAGTACTTC
CDR3 protein: CASSSHNRGAETQYF

J gene: TRBJ2-3
clone size: -
V gene: TRBV7-6
D gene: TRBD2
CDR3 DNA: TGTGCCAGCAGCTTATATAGCGGGAGAGATACGCAGTATTTT
CDR3 protein: CASSLYSGRDTQYF

J gene: TRBJ1-5
clone size: few
V gene: TRBV12-3/TRBV12-4
D gene: -
CDR3 DNA: TGTGCCAGCAGTTCGTCCGACGGGCCCCAGCATTTT
CDR3 protein: CASSSSDGPQHF

J gene: TRBJ2-5
clone size: many
V gene: TRBV19
D gene: -
CDR3 DNA: TGTGCCAGTAGCTGGACAGACCAAGAGACCCAGTACTTC
CDR3 protein: CASSWTDQETQYF

J gene: TRBJ2-2
clone size: many
V gene: TRBV12-3/TRBV12-4
D gene: -
CDR3 DNA: TGTGCCAGCAGTTTAGTCCAGGGTCGTTGGGAGCTGTTTTTT
CDR3 protein: CASSLVQGRWELFF

J gene: TRBJ2-3
clone size: few
V gene: TRBV7-6
D gene: TRBD2
CDR3 DNA: TGTGCCAGCAGCCTCCAGGGACTAGCGGGGACCACAGATACGCAGTATTTT
CDR3 protein: CASSLQGLAGTTDTQYF

J gene: TRBJ1-5
clone size: many
V gene: TRBV7-9
D gene: -
CDR3 DNA: TGTGCCAGCAGCTTAGGCGGGGGCCATCAGCCCCAGCATTTT
CDR3 protein: CASSLGGGHQPQHF

J gene: TRBJ2-3
clone size: -
V gene: TRBV4-2
D gene: -
CDR3 DNA: TGTGCCAGCAGCCAAGAGGGGGCGTGGACAGATACGCAGTATTTT
CDR3 protein: CASSQEGAWTDTQYF

J gene: TRBJ1-2
clone size: few
V gene: TRBV7-2
D gene: -
CDR3 DNA: TGTGCCAGCAGAGGGGCGGGGGGCTACACCTTC
CDR3 protein: CASRGAGGYTF

J gene: TRBJ2-5
clone size: few
V gene: TRBV20-1
D gene: TRBD1
CDR3 DNA: TGCAGTGCTAGGAAAACGACAGGGGAGTTAGAGACCCAGTACTTC
CDR3 protein: CSARKTTGELETQYF

J gene: TRBJ1-5
clone size: -
V gene: TRBV12-3/TRBV12-4
D gene: -
CDR3 DNA: TGTGCCAGCAGTTTAGCGGGGTCCTTTCGGAGCAATCAGCCCCAGCATTTT
CDR3 protein: CASSLAGSFRSNQPQHF

J gene: TRBJ2-1
clone size: -
V gene: TRBV28
D gene: -
CDR3 DNA: TGTGCCAGCAGTTTTCACGGGGCTGAGCAGTTCTTC
CDR3 protein: CASSFHGAEQFF

J gene: TRBJ2-3
clone size: -
V gene: TRBV4-1
D gene: TRBD2
CDR3 DNA: TGCGCCAGCAGAGCTCTGGCTAGCGGGAGCACAGATACGCAGTATTTT
CDR3 protein: CASRALASGSTDTQYF

J gene: TRBJ2-5
clone size: few
V gene: TRBV5-1
D gene: -
CDR3 DNA: TGCGCCAGCAGCTCGAGGGTAGCGGACGGCAAAGAGACCCAGTACTTC
CDR3 protein: CASSSRVADGKETQYF

J gene: TRBJ2-1
clone size: -
V gene: TRBV3-1
D gene: TRBD2
CDR3 DNA: TGTGCCAGCAGCCAAGGTCGGCTAGCGGAGTACAATGAGCAGTTCTTC
CDR3 protein: CASSQGRLAEYNEQFF

J gene: TRBJ1-4
clone size: -
V gene: TRBV5-5
D gene: -
CDR3 DNA: TGTGCCAGCAGGGCAGGGAATTCTAATGAAAAACTGTTTTTT
CDR3 protein: CASRAGNSNEKLFF

J gene: TRBJ2-3
clone size: -
V gene: TRBV12-3/TRBV12-4
D gene: TRBD2
CDR3 DNA: TGTGCCAGCAGTTTCCGCGGGAGGTTAGGAGATACGCAGTATTTT
CDR3 protein: CASSFRGRLGDTQYF

J gene: TRBJ2-2
clone size: few
V gene: TRBV30
D gene: TRBD2
CDR3 DNA: TGTGCCTGGAGCCGGGGGGCGAACACCGGGGAGCTGTTTTTT
CDR3 protein: CAWSRGANTGELFF

J gene: TRBJ2-3
clone size: -
V gene: TRBV10-3
D gene: -
CDR3 DNA: TGTGCCATCAGTTCACCACCGCAGCCCTCAGATACGCAGTATTTT
CDR3 protein: CAISSPPQPSDTQYF

J gene: TRBJ2-6
clone size: few
V gene: TRBV5-4
D gene: -
CDR3 DNA: TGTGCCAGCAGCTTGCCAGGGACTGGGGCCAACGTCCTGACTTTC
CDR3 protein: CASSLPGTGANVLTF

J gene: TRBJ2-1
clone size: many
V gene: TRBV24-1
D gene: -
CDR3 DNA: TGTGCCACCAGTGATGCCGGTCGGGATTTCGGTGAGCAGTTCTTC
CDR3 protein: CATSDAGRDFGEQFF

J gene: TRBJ2-1
clone size: -
V gene: TRBV7-8
D gene: TRBD2
CDR3 DNA: TGTGCCAGCAGCCCCCTTTTGCGGGAGCGCGATGAGCAGTTCTTC
CDR3 protein: CASSPLLRERDEQFF

J gene: TRBJ1-5
clone size: few
V gene: TRBV18
D gene: -
CDR3 DNA: TGTGCCAGCTCGCCCGCAACGGGTAGCAATCAGCCCCAGCATTTT
CDR3 protein: CASSPATGSNQPQHF

J gene: TRBJ2-1
clone size: -
V gene: TRBV9
D gene: TRBD2
CDR3 DNA: TGTGCCAGCAGCGTTTCCAGCGGGATCTACAATGAGCAGTTCTTC
CDR3 protein: CASSVSSGIYNEQFF

J gene: TRBJ2-1
clone size: few
V gene: TRBV18
D gene: -
CDR3 DNA: TGTGCCAGCTCACCGGATGGGACCCTACACCATGAGCAGTTCTTC
CDR3 protein: CASSPDGTLHHEQFF

J gene: TRBJ2-7
clone size: few
V gene: TRBV18
D gene: TRBD2
CDR3 DNA: TGTGCCAGCTCACCAAGGGGAAGCGGGAGCGGCGAGCAGTACTTC
CDR3 protein: CASSPRGSGSGEQYF

J gene: TRBJ2-5
clone size: -
V gene: TRBV7-9
D gene: -
CDR3 DNA: TGTGCCAGCAGCCCCCCCGGGATTGAGACCCAGTACTTC
CDR3 protein: CASSPPGIETQYF

J gene: TRBJ2-3
clone size: few
V gene: TRBV6-1
D gene: -
CDR3 DNA: TGTGCCAGCAGAGCCGGGGCGGGCCCTAGCACAGATACGCAGTATTTT
CDR3 protein: CASRAGAGPSTDTQYF

J gene: TRBJ2-1
clone size: -
V gene: TRBV27
D gene: TRBD2
CDR3 DNA: TGTGCCAGCAGTCTAGCGGGAGACAACAATGAGCAGTTCTTC
CDR3 protein: CASSLAGDNNEQFF

J gene: TRBJ2-7
clone size: few
V gene: TRBV27
D gene: TRBD1
CDR3 DNA: TGTGCCAGCAGTTTATACTACACAGGGGAGAGGTCCTACGAGCAGTACTTC
CDR3 protein: CASSLYYTGERSYEQYF

J gene: TRBJ2-3
clone size: few
V gene: TRBV5-1
D gene: -
CDR3 DNA: TGCGCCAGCAGGTATGCTAGCGTTAAGGCAGATACGCAGTATTTT
CDR3 protein: CASRYASVKADTQYF

J gene: TRBJ1-1
clone size: -
V gene: TRBV30
D gene: -
CDR3 DNA: TGTGCCTGGATGTCGTACACTGAAGCTTTCTTT
CDR3 protein: CAWMSYTEAFF

J gene: TRBJ2-3
clone size: -
V gene: TRBV29-1
D gene: -
CDR3 DNA: TGCAGCGTTGAAGGGGGAGCGAGCACAGATACGCAGTATTTT
CDR3 protein: CSVEGGASTDTQYF

J gene: TRBJ2-7
clone size: few
V gene: TRBV6-2/TRBV6-3
D gene: -
CDR3 DNA: TGTGCCAGCAGTGCACGGACTACCATCTACGAGCAGTACTTC
CDR3 protein: CASSARTTIYEQYF

J gene: TRBJ2-1
clone size: few
V gene: TRBV6-5
D gene: -
CDR3 DNA: TGTGCCAGCAGACATCACAATGAGCAGTTCTTC
CDR3 protein: CASRHHNEQFF

J gene: TRBJ2-1
clone size: few
V gene: TRBV7-6
D gene: TRBD2
CDR3 DNA: TGTGCCAGCAGCTTAGGGGGGGGTAATAACTACAATGAGCAGTTCTTC
CDR3 protein: CASSLGGGNNYNEQFF

J gene: TRBJ2-1
clone size: few
V gene: TRBV9
D gene: -
CDR3 DNA: TGTGCCAGCAGCGAACTAGCCAACACTTACAATGAGCAGTTCTTC
CDR3 protein: CASSELANTYNEQFF

J gene: TRBJ2-1
clone size: -
V gene: TRBV4-3
D gene: TRBD2
CDR3 DNA: TGCGCCAGCAGCCGACGGACCGGGACTAGCGGTTACAATGAGCAGTTCTTC
CDR3 protein: CASSRRTGTSGYNEQFF

J gene: TRBJ2-7
clone size: -
V gene: TRBV27
D gene: -
CDR3 DNA: TGTGCCAGCAGTTCATCGGGAAGGTGGTCCTACGAGCAGTACTTC
CDR3 protein: CASSSSGRWSYEQYF